A single sample is the source of the 30 T cell receptor beta chains below, sequenced in a study of shared clonotypes between healthy human individuals. As defined, naive CD8 cells were CD45RO-negative and positively selected for CCR7, with terminally differentiated effector memory CD45RA+ cells excluded. This table comes from immunoSEQ multiplex PCR, and its TCRdb copy is limited to in-frame clones, with some not included. This sample has about 2.2 million clones, with 80% to 95% found just once. Specimen: naive CD8+ T cells from PBMCs. The receptors come from a young man in good health. Some clones in this sample may be carry-over from other donors' samples.

The chain is built from TRBV6-5 and TRBJ2-5; 7 positions agree with TRBD1. V was pared by 6 bases and J by 4 bases, with 8 bases of the junction left unmatched. Per germline, CDR1 MNHEY and CDR2 SVGAGI. The length of the CDR3 is 14 residues. CDR3 residues: CASRSLAGGETQYF. DNA of the CDR3: TGTGCCAGCAGATCTTTAGCAGGGGGAGAGACCCAGTACTTC.

The chain is built from TRBV27 and TRBJ2-7; 8 bases agree with TRBD1. The CDR3 is 16 residues long. The J segment lost 4 bases and the V segment lost 0 bases, leaving 8 bases of the junction unmatched. The germline gives CDR1 MNHEY, CDR2 SMNVEV (reference sequence). The CDR3 DNA is TGTGCCAGCAGTTTATCGATACGGACAGGGTATTACGAGCAGTACTTC. Amino acid sequence: CASSLSIRTGYYEQYF.

This rearrangement joins TRBV6-5 to TRBJ2-7; D is ambiguous. The CDR3 totals 15 residues. Trimming stripped 2 bases from V and 0 bases from J, with 11 bases between. Germline assignment: CDR1 MNHEY and CDR2 SVGAGI. The CDR3 reads CASSYGHLSSYEQYF. As DNA, the CDR3 is TGTGCCAGCAGTTACGGGCACCTATCCTCCTACGAGCAGTACTTC.

The V call is TRBV7-9, the J call TRBJ1-6; 8 bases line up with TRBD1. The CDR3 has 14 residues. Germline CDR1 is SEHNR and CDR2 is FQNEAQ (reference sequence). V was pared by 5 bases and J by 10 bases, with 7 bases of the junction left unmatched. The CDR3 here is CASSQDRGGSPLHF. The CDR3 DNA follows: TGTGCCAGCAGCCAAGACAGGGGAGGGTCACCCCTCCACTTT.

On this clone: Distinct nucleotide sequences in the sample also encode this CDR3. The genes are TRBV27 and TRBJ2-7; TRBD2 matches at 12 bases. There are 13 residues in the CDR3. The V and J ends lost 8 bases and 2 bases, in that order; junction bases with no gene match: 1. Germline CDR1 and CDR2: MNHEY and SMNVEV (reference sequence). CDR3 amino acids: CASGLAGTYEQYF. The CDR3 nucleotides read TGTGCCAGCGGACTAGCGGGGACCTACGAGCAGTACTTC.

V gene TRBV27 combines with J gene TRBJ2-7; perhaps TRBD2 as D (5 bases). The CDR3 covers 13 residues. CDR1 is MNHEY, CDR2 SMNVEV, per germline (reference sequence). V shed 2 bases and J shed 6 bases, with 11 bases lying between them. The CDR3 spells CASSLPGRGEQYF. As DNA, the CDR3 is TGTGCCAGCAGTTTACCCGGCCGGGGCGAGCAGTACTTC.

The CDR3 region has the DNA TGTGCTAGTGGTTTGGACCCCGGGGACGGCACTGAAGCTTTCTTT. Its protein is CASGLDPGDGTEAFF. The genes are TRBV12-5 and TRBJ1-1; TRBD1 is a possible D gene (5 bases). V was pared by 1 base and J by 4 bases, with 13 bases between. This CDR3 comprises 15 residues. The germline CDR1 and CDR2 sequences are LGHNT and FRNRAP. Complete variable domain (other parts from reference TRBV12-5 and TRBJ1-1): DARVTQTPRHKVTEMGQEVTMRCQPILGHNTVFWYRQTMMQGLELLAYFRNRAPLDDSGMPKDRFSAEMPDATLATLKIQPSEPRDSAVYFCASGLDPGDGTEAFFGQGTRLTVV.

The chain employs TRBV11-3 and TRBJ2-2, with 9 bases aligning to TRBD1. V trimming: 4 bases; J trimming: 2 bases; junction bases outside the gene matches: 5. Per the germline V gene, CDR1 is SGHNT and CDR2 is YENEEA. This CDR3 comprises 16 residues. The CDR3, as DNA: TGTGCCAGCAGCTGGGGACAGGGAGCAAACACCGGGGAGCTGTTTTTT. Translating it yields CASSWGQGANTGELFF.

V and J are TRBV2 and TRBJ1-1; D unclear. Germline CDR1 reads SNHLY; CDR2 reads FYNNEI. This CDR3 region has 15 residues. Trimming removed 0 bases from V and 2 bases from J, with 10 bases in between. This chain's CDR3 is CASSEALWENTEAFF. Here the CDR3 DNA reads TGTGCCAGCAGTGAAGCGCTTTGGGAAAACACTGAAGCTTTCTTT.

The chain links TRBV4-1 to TRBJ2-2; D uncertain. Germline V lookup: CDR1 MGHRA, CDR2 YSYEKL. The CDR3 runs to 17 residues. The germline V and J ends were trimmed by 0 bases and 0 bases, with 11 bases remaining between them. DNA of the CDR3: TGCGCCAGCAGCCAAGATAGGGCCAGCGCGAACACCGGGGAGCTGTTTTTT. Amino acids: CASSQDRASANTGELFF.

This clone has only one observation. In nucleotides, the CDR3 is TGTGCCAGCAGGAGGCCCGCGACGGGAGGGGGAGATACGCAGTATTTT. This sequence encodes CASRRPATGGGDTQYF. The V gene is TRBV2, the J gene TRBJ2-3; the match to TRBD2 covers 8 bases. Germline CDR1 and CDR2: SNHLY and FYNNEI. There are 16 residues in the CDR3. V was clipped by 6 bases and J by 5 bases; unmatched bases: 13.

The chain carries TRBV9 and TRBJ2-3, with D possibly being TRBD1 (6 bases). This CDR3 comprises 16 residues. V was shortened by 0 bases and J by 2 bases, with 13 bases between the two germline ends. Germline V lookup: CDR1 SGDLS, CDR2 YYNGEE. The CDR3 region is CASSVGNRVHTDTQYF. The CDR3 DNA is TGTGCCAGCAGCGTAGGAAACAGGGTGCACACAGATACGCAGTATTTT.

V is TRBV4-2 and J is TRBJ2-7, with a possible D match to TRBD2 (5 bases). The V end lost 4 bases, the J end lost 9 bases, and 25 bases lay between the germline ends. The length of the CDR3 is 16 residues. Germline CDR1 LGHNA, CDR2 YNFKEQ. CDR3 sequence: CASSPPVLARLEGQYF. In DNA form, the CDR3 reads TGTGCCAGCAGCCCGCCGGTCCTAGCCAGGCTTGAGGGGCAGTACTTC.

The chain is built from TRBV7-9 and TRBJ1-2, with 7 bases lining up with TRBD1. J lost 7 bases, V lost 4 bases, and 12 bases had no gene match. This CDR3 has 15 amino acids. CDR1 is SEHNR and CDR2 is FQNEAQ in the germline V gene (reference sequence). CDR3 DNA: TGTGCCAGCAGCTACCTCGCGCAGGGGGAGGGTGGCTACACCTTC. Translated: CASSYLAQGEGGYTF.

Notes on this clone: The same CDR3 is also encoded by other DNA sequences in this sample. The gene calls are TRBV6-4 and TRBJ2-1; possible D gene TRBD2, 6 bases. Germline V gene sequence: CDR1 MRHNA, CDR2 SNTAGT. V lost 0 bases and J lost 10, with 7 bases in between. The CDR3 runs 12 residues. CDR3 amino acids: CASSDSAGEQFF. CDR3 sequence (DNA): TGTGCCAGCAGTGACTCGGCGGGAGAGCAGTTCTTC.

The genes are TRBV27 and TRBJ2-1; TRBD2 matches at 9 bases. The V segment lost 4 bases and the J segment 8 bases; nucleotides outside the gene matches: 12. Germline values: CDR1 MNHEY, CDR2 SMNVEV (reference sequence). The CDR3 loop spans 16 amino acids. As DNA, the CDR3 is TGTGCCAGCAGTTCTCGAGCGGGGGGTTTAAAGGATGAGCAGTTCTTC. Its protein product is CASSSRAGGLKDEQFF.

This chain links TRBV25-1 with TRBJ2-2, with D possibly matching TRBD1 (5 bases). The CDR3 totals 14 residues. CDR1 MGHDK and CDR2 SYGVNS come from the germline V gene. With 7 bases removed from V and 3 bases from J, the gap between germline ends came to 12 bases. CDR3: CASTPDTDTGELFF. Written as DNA, the CDR3 is TGTGCCAGCACCCCGGACACAGACACCGGGGAGCTGTTTTTT.

This clone has a handful of counts. The chain uses TRBV9 and TRBJ1-1; D not resolved. The CDR3 covers 15 residues. Germline V gene sequence: CDR1 SGDLS, CDR2 YYNGEE. V was cut by 3 bases and J by 1 base, with 13 bases left in between. This CDR3 reads CASSASMSGNTEAFF. The CDR3 DNA reads TGTGCCAGCAGCGCCTCGATGAGCGGGAACACTGAAGCTTTCTTT. Combining the CDR3 with reference TRBV9 and TRBJ1-1 gives the whole variable domain DSGVTQTPKHLITATGQRVTLRCSPRSGDLSVYWYQQSLDQGLQFLIQYYNGEERAKGNILERFSAQQFPDLHSELNLSSLELGDSALYFCASSASMSGNTEAFFGQGTRLTVV.

As regards this clone: Additional DNA sequences in this sample encode the identical CDR3. The rearrangement uses TRBV6-5 and TRBJ1-1, with D tentatively TRBD1 (5 bases). The CDR3 runs to 14 residues. Looked up from germline, CDR1 is MNHEY and CDR2 is SVGAGI. V was pared by 2 bases and J by 4 bases, with 11 bases between. CDR3 sequence (DNA): TGTGCCAGCAGTTACGTTGGGGGGGGCACTGAAGCTTTCTTT. Residues: CASSYVGGGTEAFF.

This sequence joins TRBV27 and TRBJ2-3; possibly TRBD2 for D (5 bases). V was pared by 2 bases and J by 5 bases, with 17 bases between. CDR3 size: 16 residues. CDR1 and CDR2 (germline): MNHEY, SMNVEV (reference sequence). The DNA for the CDR3 is TGTGCCAGCAGTTTACGGCTAGCCCAAAGTAGAGATACGCAGTATTTT. Its protein product is CASSLRLAQSRDTQYF.

The chain couples TRBV7-2 to TRBJ1-1, with D possibly TRBD1 on 5 matching bases. Per germline, CDR1 SGHTA and CDR2 FQGNSA. V was cut by 3 bases and J by 11 bases, with 16 bases left in between. The CDR3 runs 13 residues. The CDR3 nucleotides read TGTGCCAGCAGCTTCGGGGGGACTTTAGAGGCTTTCTTT. It specifies CASSFGGTLEAFF.

Worth noting for this clone: At the DNA level, this CDR3 is encoded by other sequences in the same sample as well. The rearrangement links TRBV4-3 to TRBJ2-1, with D perhaps matching TRBD1 (6 bases). CDR1 is LGHNA, CDR2 YSLEER, per germline. The CDR3 runs 14 residues. Trimming took 1 base from V and 5 from J, leaving 9 bases between them. Written as DNA, the CDR3 is TGCGCCAGCAGCCAAGGGTACAGGGACAATGAGCAGTTCTTC. Translation gives CASSQGYRDNEQFF.

This chain uses TRBV7-2 with TRBJ1-1, with D possibly being TRBD1 (5 bases). The CDR3 consists of 17 residues. V dropped 1 base and J dropped 4 bases, with 19 bases sitting between them. Per germline, CDR1 SGHTA and CDR2 FQGNSA. The CDR3 sequence is CASSLEEWGVGGTEAFF. The DNA of the CDR3 is TGTGCCAGCAGCTTAGAGGAATGGGGGGTGGGCGGCACTGAAGCTTTCTTT. Filled out from reference TRBV7-2 and TRBJ1-1, the complete variable domain reads GAGVSQSPSNKVTEKGKDVELRCDPISGHTALYWYRQSLGQGLEFLIYFQGNSAPDKSGLPSDRFSAERTGGSVSTLTIQRTQQEDSAVYLCASSLEEWGVGGTEAFFGQGTRLTVV.

The chain uses TRBV30 and TRBJ2-1; 14 bases line up with TRBD2. This CDR3 spans 22 amino acids. The germline gives CDR1 GTSNPN, CDR2 SVGIG (reference sequence). V was clipped by 2 bases and J by 10 bases; unmatched bases: 28. CDR3 region: CAWSPPTLGLAGDRWSSLEQFF. In nucleotides, the CDR3 is TGTGCCTGGAGTCCGCCAACACTGGGACTAGCGGGAGATCGTTGGAGTTCGTTGGAGCAGTTCTTC.

This clone was seen just once. V usage is TRBV7-9 and J usage is TRBJ2-3, with D tentatively TRBD1 (6 bases). This CDR3 is built from 14 residues. In germline, CDR1 is SEHNR, CDR2 FQNEAQ (reference sequence). The germline V and J ends were trimmed by 5 bases and 2 bases, with 11 bases remaining between them. The chain's CDR3 is CASSARDTTDTQYF. CDR3 in DNA: TGTGCCAGCAGCGCCCGGGACACCACAGATACGCAGTATTTT.

The V and J genes are TRBV11-2 and TRBJ2-1; D may be TRBD2 (5 bases). The V end lost 2 bases, the J end lost 3 bases, and 14 bases lay between the germline ends. The CDR3 length is 16 residues. Germline assignment: CDR1 SGHAT and CDR2 FQNNGV. The CDR3 region has the DNA TGTGCCAGCAGCTTACCCGGACTGGGAATCTACAATGAGCAGTTCTTC. Translated, it gives CASSLPGLGIYNEQFF.

The chain recombines TRBV28 with TRBJ2-5; D is perhaps TRBD2 (5 bases). The ends were cut back, 7 bases at V and 0 bases at J, with 18 bases in the middle. Germline CDR1 MDHEN, CDR2 SYDVKM. This CDR3 is 16 amino acids long. The DNA of the CDR3 is TGTGCCAGCATGGGAGAAGGACGCAGGTACCAAGAGACCCAGTACTTC. Its protein is CASMGEGRRYQETQYF.

The CDR3 is CAWSPQGPMNTEAFF. DNA of the CDR3: TGTGCCTGGAGTCCACAGGGTCCAATGAACACTGAAGCTTTCTTT. V gene TRBV30 combines with J gene TRBJ1-1; tentatively, D is TRBD1 (6 bases). Trimming took off 2 bases at V and 0 bases at J, with 13 bases between the two ends. This CDR3 has 15 residues. Germline V lookup: CDR1 GTSNPN, CDR2 SVGIG (reference sequence).

The chain joins TRBV6-1 to TRBJ1-5; 9 nucleotides align to TRBD1. The CDR3 sequence is 16 residues long. Germline V CDR1 and CDR2: MNHNS, SASEGT. After removal of 4 bases from V and 7 bases from J, the junction contained 11 bases not matched to a gene. The CDR3 spells CASSARMGQGYQPQHF. For the CDR3, the DNA is TGTGCCAGCAGTGCCAGAATGGGACAGGGTTACCAGCCCCAGCATTTT.

The chain recombines TRBV7-9 with TRBJ2-3; TRBD2 matches 7 bases. The trim removed 3 bases at V and 4 bases at J, leaving 10 bases unmatched. CDR1 is SEHNR and CDR2 is FQNEAQ in the germline V gene (reference sequence). The CDR3 sequence is 16 residues long. CDR3 loop: CASSFRGVSPPDTQYF. DNA for the CDR3: TGTGCCAGCAGCTTCCGGGGGGTTAGCCCCCCAGATACGCAGTATTTT.